This T cell receptor (beta chain) was captured by sequencing in a study of cytomegalovirus exposure and HLA in healthy donors. PCR was performed using 60 Vbeta and 13 Jbeta primers. TCRdb's copy holds only in-frame clones and misses some; the assay was immunoSEQ multiplex PCR. The table records 160,000 or so clones, around 82% of them present only once. V lost 5 bases to trimming and J lost 0 bases; unmatched junction nucleotides: 5. Germline V gene sequence: CDR1 SGHVS, CDR2 FNYEAQ. The CDR3 extends over 16 amino acids. The sample comprised PBMCs. The receptor comes from a woman aged 45-65 years in good health and CMV-seropositive. This chain links TRBV7-6 with TRBJ2-2; 8 bases are shared with TRBD1. The CDR3 sequence: CASSRGQVANTGELFF. CDR3 DNA: TGTGCCAGCAGCCGGGGACAGGTCGCGAACACCGGGGAGCTGTTTTTT.